This is a list of T cell receptor beta chains from one sample in a study of T cells after posttransplantation cyclophosphamide. Repertoires were generated with immunoSEQ multiplex PCR, while TCRdb's copy carries only in-frame clones and drops some. The sample consists of over 20,000 clones, approximately 98% of them appearing once. The sample was naive CD8+ T cells sorted from PBMCs. These receptors came from a man aged 40-49 years in good health, CMV-negative, and a related stem cell transplant donor. CDR3s include the opening cysteine and the closing phenylalanine or tryptophan. D genes are given only for firm matches. Part of the rows lack a size; the others show once, few, many or a class for expanded clones.

CDR3 DNA: TGTGCCAGCAGCCAAGGTTTTGCTAGCCAAAACGGATACACCGGGGAGCTGTTTTTT
CDR3 protein: CASSQGFASQNGYTGELFF
D gene: .
CDR3 length: 19
clone size: .
J gene: TRBJ2-2
V gene: TRBV4-2

CDR3 DNA: TGTGCCAGCAGCTCTCCTCGGGACAGGGCCTACGAGCAGTACTTC
CDR3 protein: CASSSPRDRAYEQYF
D gene: TRBD1
CDR3 length: 15
clone size: once
J gene: TRBJ2-7
V gene: TRBV7-9

CDR3 DNA: TGCGCCAGCAGCCAAGAACGCGGAAGTAATTCACCCCTCCACTTT
CDR3 protein: CASSQERGSNSPLHF
D gene: .
CDR3 length: 15
clone size: .
J gene: TRBJ1-6
V gene: TRBV4-3

CDR3 DNA: TGTGCCAGCAGCTTAGAGGGTCCGGGACAGGCGACCTACGAGCAGTACTTC
CDR3 protein: CASSLEGPGQATYEQYF
D gene: TRBD1
CDR3 length: 17
clone size: .
J gene: TRBJ2-7
V gene: TRBV13

CDR3 DNA: TGTGCCAGCAGCGAAGGGTCAGGGGCGGATACGCAGTATTTT
CDR3 protein: CASSEGSGADTQYF
D gene: .
CDR3 length: 14
clone size: .
J gene: TRBJ2-3
V gene: TRBV25-1

CDR3 DNA: TGCGCCAGCACGGAGGGGGCAAACACTGAAGCTTTCTTT
CDR3 protein: CASTEGANTEAFF
D gene: TRBD1
CDR3 length: 13
clone size: .
J gene: TRBJ1-1
V gene: TRBV4-1

CDR3 DNA: TGTGCCAGCAGCTTCCCGACTAGCGGGAGGTTTGAGCAGTACTTC
CDR3 protein: CASSFPTSGRFEQYF
D gene: TRBD2
CDR3 length: 15
clone size: .
J gene: TRBJ2-7
V gene: TRBV6-6

CDR3 DNA: TGTGCCAGCAGTCCCGGGGTAGGAAACTATGGCTACACCTTC
CDR3 protein: CASSPGVGNYGYTF
D gene: .
CDR3 length: 14
clone size: .
J gene: TRBJ1-2
V gene: TRBV28

CDR3 DNA: TGTGCCTGGAGTGGTACAGGGGGCTTTGCTCAGCCCCAGCATTTT
CDR3 protein: CAWSGTGGFAQPQHF
D gene: TRBD1
CDR3 length: 15
clone size: .
J gene: TRBJ1-5
V gene: TRBV30

CDR3 DNA: TGTGCCAGCAGCCCGCACCCAGCGGAGGGAGCACGAGAGACCCAGTACTTC
CDR3 protein: CASSPHPAEGARETQYF
D gene: .
CDR3 length: 17
clone size: .
J gene: TRBJ2-5
V gene: TRBV7-9

CDR3 DNA: TGTGCCAGTAGCGAAACCGGACAGCTGAACACTGAAGCTTTCTTT
CDR3 protein: CASSETGQLNTEAFF
D gene: .
CDR3 length: 15
clone size: once
J gene: TRBJ1-1
V gene: TRBV19

CDR3 DNA: TGCAGCGTCGGAGGACTAGCGGGAGTGAATGAGCAGTTCTTC
CDR3 protein: CSVGGLAGVNEQFF
D gene: TRBD2
CDR3 length: 14
clone size: .
J gene: TRBJ2-1
V gene: TRBV29-1

CDR3 DNA: TGCGCCAGCAGCCTAACCGGGTTGAGCTCCTACAATGAGCAGTTCTTC
CDR3 protein: CASSLTGLSSYNEQFF
D gene: .
CDR3 length: 16
clone size: .
J gene: TRBJ2-1
V gene: TRBV4-3